Given below is one T cell receptor beta chain in context. This CDR3 has 13 residues. With V trimmed by 2 bases and J by 8 bases, 4 bases remained unmatched. Per germline, CDR1 MDHEN and CDR2 SYDVKM. Original processing notes: Nucleated cell counts were estimated from reference gene primer amplification. Profiled with immunoSEQ multiplex PCR; TCRdb holds only in-frame clones, not every one. That table gives V, J and clone size, and the DNA gave D and trimming. The repertoire holds 200,000 to 250,000 clones, around 83% seen once, with about 10% in the top ten. These data originate in a study of blood T cell repertoires in COVID-19. Whole-study context: Spain, Italy and the United States supplied samples that represented acute and convalescent COVID-19. From T cells, B-cell-depleted T cells, or PBMCs came the material, which was cDNA or gDNA.

The Seattle patients joined while their infection was active and were tracked longitudinally afterward. This sequence was found in a woman between 45 and 60 years old with COVID-19, enrolled during active disease. The specimen sequenced was peripheral blood. The rearrangement uses TRBV28 and TRBJ1-2; 8 nucleotides align to TRBD1. The CDR3 here is CASSLAQGDGYTF. For the CDR3, the DNA is TGTGCCAGCAGTTTAGCACAGGGGGACGGCTACACCTTC.